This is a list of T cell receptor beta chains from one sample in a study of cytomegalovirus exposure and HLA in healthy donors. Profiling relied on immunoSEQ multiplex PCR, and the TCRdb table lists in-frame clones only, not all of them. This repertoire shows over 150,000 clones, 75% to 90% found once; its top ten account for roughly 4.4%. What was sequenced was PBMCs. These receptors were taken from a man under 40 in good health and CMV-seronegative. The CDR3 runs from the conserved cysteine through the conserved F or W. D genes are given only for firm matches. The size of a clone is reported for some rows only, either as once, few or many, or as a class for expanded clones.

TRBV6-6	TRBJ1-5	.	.	TGTGCCAGCAGTTCTCCCGGGGGACAGCCCCAGCATTTT	CASSSPGGQPQHF
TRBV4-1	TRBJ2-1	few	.	TGCGCCAGCAGCCCGCCCCGGACTTTTGACTCCTACAATGAGCAGTTCTTC	CASSPPRTFDSYNEQFF
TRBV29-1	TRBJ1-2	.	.	TGCAGCGTTGAGCAGGGTAGAGGTGGCTACACCTTC	CSVEQGRGGYTF
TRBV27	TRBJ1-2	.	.	TGTGCCAGCAGTGAAGAACGGGGGAACTATGGCTACACCTTC	CASSEERGNYGYTF
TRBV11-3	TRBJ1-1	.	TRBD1	TGTGCCAGCAGGGACTCCAGGGGGCGGAACACTGAAGCTTTCTTT	CASRDSRGRNTEAFF
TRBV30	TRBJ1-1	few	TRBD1	TGTGCCTGGAGTGAACGGACAGGGGGCTTCGGCACTGAAGCTTTCTTT	CAWSERTGGFGTEAFF
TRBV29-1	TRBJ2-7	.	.	TGCAGCGTTGGGCCCATAGGGGCCTACGAGCAGTACTTC	CSVGPIGAYEQYF
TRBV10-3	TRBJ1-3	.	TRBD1	TGTGCCACAGGGGGAACAGCGGACTCTGGAAACACCATATATTTT	CATGGTADSGNTIYF
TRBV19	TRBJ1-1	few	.	TGTGCCAGTACTACGAGGCGGATGATGAACACTGAAGCTTTCTTT	CASTTRRMMNTEAFF
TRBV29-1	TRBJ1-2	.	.	TGCAGCGTTCAAGGGTTACGCGAGGGCTACACCTTC	CSVQGLREGYTF
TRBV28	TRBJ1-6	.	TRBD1	TGTGCCAGCAGTCTCACGGGACAGGCGAGCTCCTATAATTCACCCCTCCACTTT	CASSLTGQASSYNSPLHF
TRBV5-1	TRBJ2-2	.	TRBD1	TGCGCCAGCAGTTCGGGACAGGAGGAAAGAACCGGGGAGCTGTTTTTT	CASSSGQEERTGELFF
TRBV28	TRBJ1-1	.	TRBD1	TGTGCCAGCAGTTTACCGGGGGACAGCACTGAAGCTTTCTTT	CASSLPGDSTEAFF
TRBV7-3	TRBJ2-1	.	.	TGTGCCAGCAGCCTGGCCCAAGATGAGCAGTTCTTC	CASSLAQDEQFF
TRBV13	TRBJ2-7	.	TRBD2	TGTGCCAGCAGCTTCCCTAGCGGGGACGGCGAGCAGTACTTC	CASSFPSGDGEQYF
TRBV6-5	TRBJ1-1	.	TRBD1	TGTGCCAGCAGTTTGTCCCGCAGGGGGACCGAAGCTTTCTTT	CASSLSRRGTEAFF
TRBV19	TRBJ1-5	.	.	TGTGCCAGTTCCCCGGGTGTCGGCGCCCAGCCCCAGCATTTT	CASSPGVGAQPQHF
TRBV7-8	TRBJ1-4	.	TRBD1	TGTGCCAGCAGCCTCCGCCTGACAGGGGGGAATGAAAAACTGTTTTTT	CASSLRLTGGNEKLFF
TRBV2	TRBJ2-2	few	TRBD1	TGTGCCAGCAGACAGACAGGGTGGATCGGGGAGCTGTTTTTT	CASRQTGWIGELFF
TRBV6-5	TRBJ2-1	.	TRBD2	TGTGCCAGCAGTCGACTAGCGGGAGGGTTGGGTGAGCAGTTCTTC	CASSRLAGGLGEQFF
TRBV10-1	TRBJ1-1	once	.	TGCGCCAGCAGCGATGAGGGCACTGAAGCTTTCTTT	CASSDEGTEAFF
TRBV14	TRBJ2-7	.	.	TGTGCCAGCAGCCCAGGGTTCTACGAGCAGTACTTC	CASSPGFYEQYF